Below, 18 T cell receptor beta chains from the same sample are listed, as sequenced in a study of T cell responses to AZD1222 COVID-19 vaccine. This table comes from immunoSEQ multiplex PCR, and its TCRdb copy is limited to in-frame clones, with some not included. The data show some 200,000 clones, roughly nine tenths seen once. Sequencing used peripheral blood, obtained 28 days after the second AZD1222 dose. The receptors were gathered from an adult who received the AZD1222 COVID-19 vaccine.

The chain links TRBV9 to TRBJ2-3; D not resolved. The CDR3 is 14 amino acids. Germline-derived CDR1 and CDR2 are SGDLS and YYNGEE. Trimming left V 0 bases short and J 6 bases short, with 11 bases between. The CDR3: CASSVGLEKDTQYF. The DNA of the CDR3 is TGTGCCAGCAGCGTAGGACTGGAGAAGGATACGCAGTATTTT.

The genes are TRBV19 and TRBJ2-1; D is possibly TRBD2 (5 bases). The germline V gene has CDR1 LNHDA and CDR2 SQIVND (reference sequence). The CDR3 covers 11 residues. The V end lost 3 bases, the J end lost 10 bases, and 7 bases lay between the germline ends. This CDR3 reads CASSIRGEQFF. The CDR3 coding sequence is TGTGCCAGTAGTATTCGGGGAGAGCAGTTCTTC.

The rearrangement links TRBV28 to TRBJ2-7; unclear D gene. The V and J ends lost 2 bases and 0 bases respectively, with 8 bases between them. The CDR3 is 14 amino acids. CDR1 MDHEN and CDR2 SYDVKM come from the germline V gene. The CDR3 loop reads CASSLAPSSYEQYF. In nucleotides, the CDR3 is TGTGCCAGCAGTTTAGCCCCGAGCTCCTACGAGCAGTACTTC.

The rearrangement links TRBV12-5 to TRBJ1-5, with D uncertain. The CDR3 totals 16 residues. Trimming took off 0 bases at V and 0 bases at J, with 9 bases between the two ends. The germline V gene encodes CDR1 LGHNT and CDR2 FRNRAP. This chain's CDR3 is CASGLVLGDSNQPQHF. The CDR3 nucleotides read TGTGCTAGTGGTTTGGTACTCGGGGATAGCAATCAGCCCCAGCATTTT.

J is TRBJ1-6 and V is TRBV13; no definite D call. V dropped 6 bases and J dropped 0 bases, with 9 bases sitting between them. CDR3 length: 15 residues. The germline CDR1 and CDR2 sequences are PRHDT and FYEKMQ (reference sequence). CDR3 sequence: CASRRLRSYNSPLHF. CDR3 coding DNA: TGTGCCAGCAGGAGACTGCGCTCCTATAATTCACCCCTCCACTTT. The whole variable domain, remainder taken from reference TRBV13 and TRBJ1-6, is AAGVIQSPRHLIKEKRETATLKCYPIPRHDTVYWYQQGPGQDPQFLISFYEKMQSDKGSIPDRFSAQQFSDYHSELNMSSLELGDSALYFCASRRLRSYNSPLHFGNGTRLTVT.

V and J are TRBV9 and TRBJ2-7, with D maybe TRBD1 (6 bases). The CDR3 sequence is 15 residues long. The V gene lost 4 bases and the J gene lost 0 bases, with 14 bases spanning the gap. Germline CDR1 is SGDLS and CDR2 is YYNGEE. The CDR3 loop reads CASSPHGQSSYEQYF. Here the CDR3 DNA reads TGTGCCAGCAGCCCCCACGGACAGAGCTCCTACGAGCAGTACTTC.

The genes are TRBV6-5 and TRBJ2-7; 13 bases line up with TRBD2. The germline gives CDR1 MNHEY, CDR2 SVGAGI. Germline trimming cut 7 bases from V and 3 bases from J; bases unmatched to any gene: 6. This CDR3 spans 15 amino acids. CDR3 loop: CASKPGLAGIYEQYF. DNA of the CDR3: TGTGCCAGCAAGCCGGGACTAGCGGGGATCTACGAGCAGTACTTC.

Turning to this clone: One end of the junction fails to match germline, which may point to a read error. The V and J genes are TRBV2 and TRBJ1-6, with TRBD1 matching over 9 bases. The germline CDR1 and CDR2 sequences are SNHLY and FYNNEI. The CDR3 totals 12 residues. The CDR3 DNA sequence: TGTGCCAGCAACTGGGGACAGGGAAAGTCGGCCTTT. Translation: CASNWGQGKSAF. Full variable domain (missing parts from reference TRBV2 and TRBJ1-6): EPEVTQTPSHQVTQMGQEVILRCVPISNHLYFYWYRQILGQKVEFLVSFYNNEISEKSEIFDDQFSVERPDGSNFTLKIRSTKLEDSAMYFCASNWGQGKSAFGNGTRLTVT.

This chain uses TRBV4-1 with TRBJ2-7; TRBD1 or TRBD2 may be the D gene (5 bases each). The length of the CDR3 is 15 residues. Trimming removed 0 bases at V and 2 bases at J, with 11 bases between. Germline V gives CDR1 MGHRA, CDR2 YSYEKL. The CDR3 protein is CASSQDGTRTYEQYF. CDR3 nucleotide sequence: TGCGCCAGCAGCCAAGATGGGACGAGAACCTACGAGCAGTACTTC.

This clone has a single count. The same CDR3 arises from other DNA sequences in this sample as well. V usage is TRBV9 and J usage is TRBJ1-1; D is perhaps TRBD1 (5 bases). The V end was cut by 1 base, the J end by 4 bases, with 11 bases between. The germline V gene encodes CDR1 SGDLS and CDR2 YYNGEE. The length of the CDR3 is 14 residues. The CDR3 DNA sequence: TGTGCCAGCAGCGTAAGAGGGCAGGGCACTGAAGCTTTCTTT. As protein: CASSVRGQGTEAFF.

This sequence joins TRBV5-1 and TRBJ1-2; a possible D gene is TRBD1 (6 bases). Germline V CDR1 and CDR2: SGHRS, YFSETQ. The CDR3 consists of 14 residues. The V end was cut by 2 bases, the J end by 2 bases, with 10 bases between. The chain's CDR3 is CASSLDRINYGYTF. The CDR3 DNA reads as TGCGCCAGCAGCTTAGACAGGATCAACTATGGCTACACCTTC.

V and J are TRBV2 and TRBJ2-1; D is perhaps TRBD2 (5 bases). V lost 7 bases and J lost 0, with 10 bases in between. The CDR3 is made up of 14 amino acids. Germline V CDR1 and CDR2: SNHLY, FYNNEI. In DNA form, the CDR3 reads TGTGCCAGCAAGAGGGAAAGCTCCTACAATGAGCAGTTCTTC. Translating gives CASKRESSYNEQFF.

The CDR3 coding sequence is TGTGCCAGCAGCCCCACGGGTACGGTCACTGAAGCTTTCTTT. Encoded protein: CASSPTGTVTEAFF. The V and J genes are TRBV5-6 and TRBJ1-1, with unresolved D. CDR1 and CDR2 (germline): SGHDT, YYEEEE. With 4 bases removed from V and 4 bases from J, the gap between germline ends came to 14 bases. The CDR3 length is 14 residues.

This sequence joins TRBV9 and TRBJ2-1, with 9 bases that match TRBD2. Trimming cost V 3 bases and J 7 bases; bases outside gene matches: 5. The germline CDR1 and CDR2 sequences are SGDLS and YYNGEE. The CDR3 spans 14 residues. CDR3 sequence reads: CASSGLAGKNEQFF. The CDR3 DNA reads as TGTGCCAGCAGCGGGCTAGCGGGAAAGAATGAGCAGTTCTTC.

The rearrangement links TRBV11-2 to TRBJ1-2; possible D gene TRBD1, 6 bases. This CDR3 comprises 12 residues. With 6 bases removed from V and 5 bases from J, the gap between germline ends came to 10 bases. CDR1 is SGHAT, CDR2 FQNNGV, per germline. The CDR3 loop reads CASRHRDYGYTF. In DNA, the CDR3 is TGTGCCAGCAGACACAGGGATTATGGCTACACCTTC.

The J gene is TRBJ1-2, the V gene TRBV20-1; D gene uncertain. Trimming removed 6 bases from V and 4 bases from J, with 9 bases in between. The CDR3 is 11 amino acids. Germline V gives CDR1 DFQATT, CDR2 SNEGSKA (reference sequence). The CDR3 here is CSAVHTYGYTF. DNA of the CDR3: TGCAGTGCCGTACATACCTATGGCTACACCTTC.

This clone was picked up one time. V and J are TRBV9 and TRBJ1-4, with D maybe TRBD1 (5 bases). The length of the CDR3 is 13 residues. CDR1 and CDR2 (germline): SGDLS, YYNGEE. Deletions cut 3 bases from V and 7 bases from J, with 10 bases between. The CDR3 sequence: CASSGGVGEKLFF. CDR3 DNA sequence: TGTGCCAGCAGCGGGGGCGTGGGTGAAAAACTGTTTTTT.

The rearrangement uses TRBV7-3 and TRBJ2-1; 12 bases map to TRBD2. Germline loops: CDR1 SGHTA, CDR2 FQGTGA. The CDR3 consists of 19 residues. V lost 4 bases to trimming and J lost 2 bases; unmatched junction nucleotides: 12. The CDR3: CASSSSPGLAGITYNEQFF. Written as DNA, the CDR3 is TGTGCCAGCAGCTCCTCCCCGGGACTAGCGGGTATTACCTACAATGAGCAGTTCTTC. The entire variable domain, with the rest obtained from reference TRBV7-3 and TRBJ2-1, is as follows: GAGVSQTPSNKVTEKGKYVELRCDPISGHTALYWYRQSLGQGPEFLIYFQGTGAADDSGLPNDRFFAVRPEGSVSTLKIQRTERGDSAVYLCASSSSPGLAGITYNEQFFGPGTRLTVL.